This entry features one T cell receptor beta chain sequence. The target antigen is unknown. The sample comes from a study of CD8+CD57+ T cells in acquired aplastic anemia. Study-level background: Quantities of DNA derived from sorted CD4+ and CD8+ cells averaged approximately 3 ug.

CDR1 SGHTA and CDR2 FQGNSA come from the germline V gene. The CDR3 spans 14 residues. Genomic DNA templated the TCR beta VDJ and CDR3 profiling. MiXCR was run by TCRdb on the reads, yielding one entry per CDR3 protein. The sample holds a few hundred thousand distinct CDR3 sequences, just under 70% seen once. Study observations and caveats: It was found that roughly 31 CD8+ CDR3 sequences were shared between patients and controls.

The sample was sorted CD4+, CD8+, or CD8+CD57+ T cells (not recorded which) from PBMCs. This TCR came from a human donor in good health, serving as a control. The chain couples TRBV7-2 to TRBJ2-3, with D tentatively TRBD1 (6 bases). Matching the DNA end better, TRBJ1-5 makes the J call doubtful. The CDR3 here is CASSFEGGDHTQHF. CDR3 sequence (DNA): TGTGCCAGCAGCTTCGAGGGGGGGGATCATACCCAGCATTTT.